The TCR beta chain described here comes from a study of blood T cell repertoires in COVID-19. Turning to the study itself: Sites across the United States, Italy and Spain contributed samples from acute and convalescent COVID-19. Sample material is recorded as cDNA or gDNA derived from T cells, B-cell-depleted T cells, or PBMCs.

In the authors' workflow: The authors estimated nucleated cell counts from reference gene primer amplification. Generated by immunoSEQ multiplex PCR, the TCRdb table keeps only in-frame clones and is missing some. The D gene and trimming were derived from the DNA, and the V and J assignments and clone size from that table. The sample yields 250,000 to 350,000 clones, approximately 85% seen once. The germline V gene has CDR1 SGHTA and CDR2 FQGNSA. The CDR3 covers 13 residues. With V trimmed by 7 bases and J by 6 bases, 9 bases remained unmatched. Recruited during active infection, patients (from Seattle) were subsequently followed longitudinally.

The clonotype was recovered from a human donor with COVID-19, enrolled during active disease. The donor label of this sample is uncertain. Sequencing used peripheral blood. V and J are TRBV7-2 and TRBJ2-7; 7 nucleotides match TRBD1. CDR3 protein: CASTLQAGGEQYF. The DNA for the CDR3 is TGTGCCAGCACCCTCCAGGCAGGGGGCGAGCAGTACTTC.